One and the same sample provided the 13 T cell receptor beta chains below, sequenced in a study of beta chain features in type 1 diabetes (dated by TCRdb to 2016 to 2019). The library came from the immunoSEQ multiplex PCR assay. The entire isolated RNA was reverse transcribed using the High Capacity cDNA Reverse Transcription Kit, and thus expressed TCRB transcripts were sequenced. TCRdb took over this immuneACCESS table, retaining in-frame rearrangements with V and J assigned. Such tables are incomplete; in checked studies, under half of the missing clones stem from an unresolved V gene, and the remainder is unexplained. The sample has about 270,000 clones on record, about 14% of them singletons. The ten largest account for approximately 0.024% of the sample. Sequenced: naive CD4+ T cells from blood. Read against the paper, the sample's cell subset or site label means: true naive CD4+ T cells. Receptors originate from a woman aged 40 to 50 in good health.

This clone was seen only a few times. J is TRBJ1-3 and V is TRBV7-9; no firm D call. The V gene lost 6 bases and the J gene lost 4 bases, with 7 bases spanning the gap. This CDR3 contains 12 residues. In germline, CDR1 is SEHNR, CDR2 FQNEAQ (reference sequence). The CDR3 sequence is CASRRLGNTIYF. The DNA of the CDR3 is TGTGCCAGCAGACGACTGGGAAACACCATATATTTT.

This clone was counted only a few times. This chain joins TRBV7-2 and TRBJ1-1; maybe TRBD1 (5 bases). Germline V gene sequence: CDR1 SGHTA, CDR2 FQGNSA. The V and J ends lost 5 bases and 1 base respectively, with 17 bases between them. The CDR3 runs to 16 residues. For the CDR3, the DNA is TGTGCCAGCAGCCCCCGGGGGGGTTCGTCGAACACTGAAGCTTTCTTT. It yields the protein CASSPRGGSSNTEAFF.

This clone was counted a few times. This chain joins TRBV4-1 and TRBJ2-5, with TRBD2 matching over 7 bases. CDR3 length: 13 amino acids. Germline V CDR1 and CDR2: MGHRA, YSYEKL. J was trimmed by 5 bases and V by 3 bases; bases with no gene match: 3. The CDR3 reads CASSQGGLETQYF. CDR3 nucleotide sequence: TGCGCCAGCAGCCAGGGAGGGTTGGAGACCCAGTACTTC.

This clone was detected only a few times. CDR3 nucleotide sequence: TGTGCCAGCAGCCGTCCAGCCGGGACAGGGGGCGGAGAGCAGTACTTC. Protein sequence: CASSRPAGTGGGEQYF. The chain has TRBV5-8 and TRBJ2-7; TRBD1 matches 12 bases. This CDR3 has 16 residues. With V trimmed by 4 bases and J by 7 bases, 12 bases remained unmatched. The germline V gene has CDR1 SGHTS and CDR2 YDEGEE.

This sequence joins TRBV29-1 and TRBJ1-2; 9 bases match TRBD1. Trimming took 7 bases from V and 3 from J; bases not matched to a gene: 3. Germline V CDR1 and CDR2: SQVTM, ANQGSEA. The length of the CDR3 is 12 residues. The CDR3 bases are TGCAGCGCGGGACAGGGCCACTATGGCTACACCTTC. Protein sequence: CSAGQGHYGYTF.

This clone appeared a few times. V gene TRBV6-5 combines with J gene TRBJ1-6; 8 nucleotides agree with TRBD1. Germline V gene data show CDR1 as MNHEY and CDR2 as SVGAGI. The CDR3 has 14 amino acids. The ends lost 5 bases at V and 5 bases at J; junction bases unmatched: 2. DNA for the CDR3: TGTGCCAGCAGTCGGACAGGGAATAATTCACCCCTCCACTTT. Translation gives CASSRTGNNSPLHF.

This clone has just a few counts. This rearrangement joins TRBV5-4 to TRBJ2-7; the match to TRBD1 covers 9 bases. V trimming: 2 bases; J trimming: 1 base; junction bases outside the gene matches: 4. CDR3 size: 15 residues. Germline V lookup: CDR1 SGHNT, CDR2 YYREEE (reference sequence). The CDR3 region is CASSFFGQGSYEQYF. CDR3 nucleotide sequence: TGTGCCAGCAGCTTTTTCGGACAGGGGTCCTACGAGCAGTACTTC.

The genes are TRBV9 and TRBJ1-4; TRBD1 is a possible D gene (5 bases). This CDR3 has 15 residues. V lost 3 bases and J 6 bases, leaving 15 bases between the germline ends. CDR1 and CDR2 from the germline V gene are SGDLS and YYNGEE. CDR3 DNA sequence: TGTGCCAGCAGCGCACGGGGGGGAGGTGATGAAAAACTGTTTTTT. Translating gives CASSARGGGDEKLFF.

This clone was observed a handful of times. V is TRBV9 and J is TRBJ2-7; TRBD1 agrees at 7 bases. V was clipped by 4 bases and J by 4 bases; unmatched bases: 8. Germline loops: CDR1 SGDLS, CDR2 YYNGEE. The CDR3 length is 14 residues. CDR3 nucleotides: TGTGCCAGCAGCATTACGGGACAGTCATACGAGCAGTACTTC. Translation gives CASSITGQSYEQYF.

The chain links TRBV6-5 to TRBJ2-5; TRBD2 might be the D (7 bases). This CDR3 is 13 amino acids long. The V end lost 5 bases, the J end lost 1 base, and 8 bases lay between the germline ends. Germline values: CDR1 MNHEY, CDR2 SVGAGI. DNA for the CDR3: TGTGCCAGCAGTCGGGGGGCCCAAGAGACCCAGTACTTC. This codes for CASSRGAQETQYF.

The genes are TRBV6-5 and TRBJ2-7, with TRBD1 as a possible D gene (6 bases). CDR1 is MNHEY, CDR2 SVGAGI, per germline. There are 14 residues in the CDR3. Trimming left V 6 bases short and J 2 bases short, with 14 bases between. CDR3 sequence: CASSRGGIAYEQYF. Here the CDR3 DNA reads TGTGCCAGCAGCCGAGGGGGTATCGCCTACGAGCAGTACTTC.

This clone showed up many times. The CDR3 DNA is TGTGCCAGCAGCTCGACCGAGGCCGATGAGCAGTTCTTC. Encoded protein: CASSSTEADEQFF. This chain links TRBV7-9 with TRBJ2-1; D uncertain. Trimming pared 4 bases from V and 8 bases from J, leaving 12 bases between. The CDR3 is 13 amino acids. CDR1 is SEHNR and CDR2 is FQNEAQ in the germline V gene (reference sequence).

The chain has TRBV7-8 and TRBJ2-1; 11 nucleotides line up with TRBD1. This CDR3 contains 15 residues. The V gene's germline CDR1 is SGHVS and CDR2 FQNEAQ. The J segment lost 7 bases and the V segment lost 5 bases, leaving 7 bases of the junction unmatched. CDR3 protein: CASSERDRGRNEQFF. The CDR3 bases are TGTGCCAGCAGCGAACGGGACAGGGGGAGGAATGAGCAGTTCTTC.